These 18 T cell receptor beta chains were sequenced from one sample in a study of beta chain features in type 1 diabetes. Overall study results and limits: All four CD4+ subsets from Type 1 diabetes patients carried moderately but significantly shorter TCRB CDR3s.

Expressed TCRB transcripts were sequenced, since all the RNA that had been isolated was reverse transcribed. The data were produced by immunoSEQ multiplex PCR, yet TCRdb's version contains in-frame clones alone and is incomplete. Altogether 150,000 to 200,000 clones are present, about 10% being singletons, with the ten largest covering under 0.75%. For these receptors, no antigen is known. Specimen: central memory CD4+ T cells from blood. Every receptor here comes from a woman in her 30s with type 1 diabetes.

The sample holds a few counts of this clone. Other DNA sequences in this sample translate to the same CDR3. In DNA, the CDR3 is TGTGCCAGTAGTATAGAGGGAGGCCAGCCCCAGCATTTT. Amino acid sequence: CASSIEGGQPQHF. The chain has TRBV19 and TRBJ1-5; no clear D gene. Trimming cost V 0 bases and J 7 bases, with 7 bases left between them. This CDR3 has 13 amino acids. Germline lookup yields CDR1 LNHDA and CDR2 SQIVND (reference sequence). Based on the CDR3 plus reference TRBV19 and TRBJ1-5, the full variable domain is DGGITQSPKYLFRKEGQNVTLSCEQNLNHDAMYWYRQDPGQGLRLIYYSQIVNDFQKGDIAEGYSVSREKKESFPLTVTSAQKNPTAFYLCASSIEGGQPQHFGDGTRLSIL.

The gene calls are TRBV13 and TRBJ2-2; the D gene is possibly TRBD1 (5 bases). From germline, CDR1 is PRHDT and CDR2 FYEKMQ (reference sequence). The CDR3 sequence is 13 residues long. With 2 bases removed from V and 7 bases from J, the gap between germline ends came to 8 bases. CDR3 sequence (DNA): TGTGCCAGCAGCTTACTCAGGGACGGGGAGCTGTTTTTT. Translating gives CASSLLRDGELFF.

This clone turned up a few times. The chain has TRBV9 and TRBJ1-4; TRBD1 is a possible D gene (5 bases). From germline, CDR1 is SGDLS and CDR2 YYNGEE. This CDR3 has 15 residues. V gave up 3 bases and J gave up 6 bases, with 15 bases separating them. The CDR3 nucleotides read TGTGCCAGCAGCGAGGCCTCGTGGGGGGATGAAAAACTGTTTTTT. It translates to CASSEASWGDEKLFF.

This clone came up once. The V call is TRBV5-4, the J call TRBJ1-2; the D gene is possibly TRBD1 (5 bases). Trimming pared 6 bases from V and 4 bases from J, leaving 13 bases between. The CDR3 totals 13 residues. Per the germline V gene, CDR1 is SGHNT and CDR2 is YYREEE (reference sequence). CDR3 residues: CASTLRGGYGYTF. CDR3 nucleotide sequence: TGTGCCAGCACCCTAAGGGGAGGCTATGGCTACACCTTC. Drawing the rest from reference TRBV5-4 and TRBJ1-2, the complete variable domain is ETGVTQSPTHLIKTRGQQVTLRCSSQSGHNTVSWYQQALGQGPQFIFQYYREEENGRGNFPPRFSGLQFPNYSSELNVNALELDDSALYLCASTLRGGYGYTFGSGTRLTVV.

This clone showed up just a few times. The CDR3 nucleotides are TGTGCCAGCAGCCAGTCCGGGAGTGCTGATACGCAGTATTTT. Translation gives CASSQSGSADTQYF. The V call is TRBV4-2, the J call TRBJ2-3; tentatively, D is TRBD2 (6 bases). Trimming took 3 bases from V and 6 from J, leaving 13 bases between them. Germline CDR1 and CDR2: LGHNA and YNFKEQ. The CDR3 consists of 14 residues.

This clone was picked up a small number of times. This rearrangement joins TRBV25-1 to TRBJ1-4; D possibly corresponds to TRBD1 (5 bases). From germline, CDR1 is MGHDK and CDR2 SYGVNS. Trimming left V 2 bases short and J 8 bases short, with 9 bases between. This CDR3 is built from 13 residues. CDR3 coding DNA: TGTGCCAGCAGTGAAGGGGGGTTGGAAAAACTGTTTTTT. Its translation: CASSEGGLEKLFF.

The rearrangement uses TRBV18 and TRBJ2-7; TRBD2 matches 14 bases. CDR3 length: 17 residues. Germline lookup yields CDR1 KGHSH and CDR2 LQKENI. The V gene end was trimmed by 9 bases and the J gene end by 0 bases; junction bases not matched to a gene: 10. The CDR3 nucleotides are TGTGCCAGTTCAACACAGGGGACTAGCGGGAGCTCCTACGAGCAGTACTTC. Amino acid sequence: CASSTQGTSGSSYEQYF.

The gene calls are TRBV29-1 and TRBJ1-1; 8 nucleotides agree with TRBD1. There are 13 residues in the CDR3. V lost 4 bases, J lost 1 base, and 2 bases stayed unmatched. Germline assignment: CDR1 SQVTM and CDR2 ANQGSEA. The CDR3 region has the DNA TGCAGCGTTGGGACAGGGACGAACACTGAAGCTTTCTTT. It translates to CSVGTGTNTEAFF.

In this sample, this clone turned up a few times. The chain employs TRBV29-1 and TRBJ2-2; TRBD2 might be the D (6 bases). CDR1 and CDR2 (germline): SQVTM, ANQGSEA. The CDR3 spans 14 residues. Trimming removed 4 bases from V and 0 bases from J, with 9 bases in between. The CDR3 sequence is CSVARGTNTGELFF. The CDR3 DNA reads as TGCAGCGTTGCACGGGGGACGAACACCGGGGAGCTGTTTTTT.

This clone was picked up a small number of times. This sequence joins TRBV7-2 and TRBJ2-5; 9 bases fit TRBD1. Trimming took 6 bases from V and 6 from J; bases not matched to a gene: 5. CDR3 length: 13 amino acids. Germline V CDR1 and CDR2: SGHTA, FQGNSA. CDR3 sequence (DNA): TGTGCCAGCAGGAGACAGGGGGGTCAGACCCAGTACTTC. It specifies CASRRQGGQTQYF.

Ten or more counts support this clone. The chain carries TRBV19 and TRBJ2-1; D ambiguous. Germline CDR1 reads LNHDA; CDR2 reads SQIVND (reference sequence). Trimming took 5 bases from V and 2 from J, leaving 7 bases between them. This CDR3 has 13 residues. CDR3 protein: CASSDQAYNEQFF. The DNA of the CDR3 is TGTGCCAGTAGTGATCAGGCCTACAATGAGCAGTTCTTC.

This clone was counted only a few times. The same CDR3 is also encoded by other DNA sequences in this sample. The chain recombines TRBV7-9 with TRBJ1-1; D is perhaps TRBD1 (5 bases). Germline assignment: CDR1 SEHNR and CDR2 FQNEAQ (reference sequence). This CDR3 has 12 residues. Trimming took off 3 bases at V and 8 bases at J, with 10 bases between the two ends. In DNA form, the CDR3 reads TGTGCCAGCAGCTTGGGGCAGGGCGAAGCTTTCTTT. Its protein is CASSLGQGEAFF.

The V gene is TRBV27, the J gene TRBJ1-5; D not certain. Germline V gene sequence: CDR1 MNHEY, CDR2 SMNVEV (reference sequence). V was clipped by 0 bases and J by 2 bases, with 5 bases between them. The CDR3 contains 14 residues. The DNA for the CDR3 is TGTGCCAGCAGTTTATCCACAGGCAATCAGCCCCAGCATTTT. Residues: CASSLSTGNQPQHF.

V gene TRBV6-5 combines with J gene TRBJ2-7; TRBD2 agrees at 11 bases. CDR1 and CDR2 (germline): MNHEY, SVGAGI. Germline trimming cut 4 bases from V and 3 bases from J; bases unmatched to any gene: 5. This CDR3 contains 15 residues. The CDR3 loop is CASSSPGLAVYEQYF. In DNA, the CDR3 is TGTGCCAGCAGTTCACCGGGACTAGCGGTCTACGAGCAGTACTTC.

This clone appeared many times. The chain is built from TRBV28 and TRBJ1-2, with 7 bases lining up with TRBD1. The junction had 10 bases not matched to a gene; V was cut back by 6 bases and J by 6 bases. CDR3 length: 14 residues. Per the germline V gene, CDR1 is MDHEN and CDR2 is SYDVKM. CDR3: CASRLGDRVNGYTF. The CDR3, as DNA: TGTGCCAGCAGGCTGGGCGACAGGGTGAATGGCTACACCTTC.

This rearrangement joins TRBV6-1 to TRBJ2-3, with 9 bases lining up with TRBD2. The germline gives CDR1 MNHNS, CDR2 SASEGT. This CDR3 is built from 15 residues. The V and J ends lost 6 bases and 4 bases, in that order; junction bases with no gene match: 8. CDR3 sequence: CASSDSGRLSDTQYF. In DNA, the CDR3 is TGTGCCAGCAGCGATAGCGGGAGACTCTCAGATACGCAGTATTTT.

The CDR3 DNA reads TGTGCCAGCAGCCAAACAAGCTATGGCTACACCTTC. Amino acids: CASSQTSYGYTF. The chain couples TRBV25-1 to TRBJ1-2; D is ambiguous. The length of the CDR3 is 12 residues. With 6 bases removed from V and 4 bases from J, the gap between germline ends came to 9 bases. Germline V CDR1 and CDR2: MGHDK, SYGVNS.

J is TRBJ1-2 and V is TRBV18; 7 nucleotides align to TRBD1. The CDR3 sequence is 16 residues long. In germline, CDR1 is KGHSH, CDR2 LQKENI. J lost 6 bases, V lost 3 bases, and 13 bases had no gene match. The CDR3 protein is CASSPSTGPQGDGYTF. The CDR3 nucleotides are TGTGCCAGCTCACCCTCGACAGGGCCCCAGGGGGATGGCTACACCTTC.